The clone carrying this T cell receptor (beta chain) was seen ten or more times. The antigen is not known. The sample is drawn from a study of T cells in Graves' hyperthyroidism and ophthalmopathy. Overall study results and limits: Onset of ophthalmopathy came a median around 6.2 months after the model predicted it.

The CDR3 has 16 residues. The germline gives CDR1 MNHNS, CDR2 SASEGT. The V gene lost 5 bases and the J gene lost 6 bases, with 20 bases spanning the gap. TCR beta CDR3 regions were amplified from RNA. An initial round of RT-PCR targeting the TCR CDR3 relied on the HTBI primer set. MiXCR, run by TCRdb on the multiplex PCR reads, gives a single entry per CDR3 protein. The table shows nearly 600,000 distinct CDR3 sequences, with approximately 15% occurring only once. This clonotype originated in a woman aged 25-40 years with Graves' hyperthyroidism that later progressed to Graves' ophthalmopathy. The chain couples TRBV6-1 to TRBJ2-1; possibly TRBD2 for D (6 bases). Sequenced: blood. In DNA form, the CDR3 reads TGTGCCAGCAGTACGGGAGCGGAAGCTTTCTCCAATGAGCAGTTCTTC. This codes for CASSTGAEAFSNEQFF.